This is a list of T cell receptor beta chains from one sample in a study of blood T cell repertoires in COVID-19. Measured with immunoSEQ multiplex PCR; TCRdb has only the in-frame clones, and not every one. The sample has over 50,000 clones, 70% to 85% seen once. The sequencing sample was made of peripheral blood. Source of these receptors: a human donor in a cohort sampled during active COVID-19. The CDR3 runs from the conserved cysteine through the conserved F or W. Fields, in order: D gene, clone size, V gene, J gene, CDR3 protein, CDR3 DNA. A D gene is named only where the DNA matches it firmly. Size is omitted from some rows. Given values are once, few, many or a class for expanded clones.

TRBD1	-	TRBV10-3	TRBJ1-4	CAINRGGHEKLFF	TGTGCCATCAACAGGGGAGGCCATGAAAAACTGTTTTTT
-	-	TRBV7-2	TRBJ1-1	CASSKTEKNTEAFF	TGTGCCAGCAGCAAGACAGAAAAGAACACTGAAGCTTTCTTT
TRBD1	few	TRBV2	TRBJ2-2	CASSNPGQGGGELFF	TGTGCCAGCAGTAATCCGGGACAGGGGGGCGGGGAGCTGTTTTTT
-	many	TRBV7-9	TRBJ2-7	CASSLEAGQRPYEQYF	TGTGCCAGCAGCTTAGAGGCGGGACAGCGGCCCTACGAGCAGTACTTC
-	-	TRBV19	TRBJ1-2	CASTEGGTVHELGYTF	TGTGCCAGTACCGAAGGAGGGACGGTCCACGAGTTGGGCTACACCTTC
TRBD2	-	TRBV6-6	TRBJ2-1	CATQSRTSGHHNEQFF	TGTGCCACTCAATCCCGGACTAGCGGGCACCACAATGAGCAGTTCTTC
-	-	TRBV27	TRBJ1-2	CASSSLSQGPYYGYTF	TGTGCCAGCAGTTCCCTATCCCAGGGGCCGTACTATGGCTACACCTTC
-	-	TRBV5-8	TRBJ1-3	CASAYDSAPGNTIYF	TGTGCCAGCGCTTACGACTCGGCCCCTGGAAACACCATATATTTT
TRBD1	-	TRBV2	TRBJ1-1	CASETGGNTEAFF	TGTGCCAGCGAGACAGGGGGCAACACTGAAGCTTTCTTT
TRBD2	-	TRBV7-2	TRBJ2-5	CASSFAGGVLQETQYF	TGTGCCAGCAGCTTCGCGGGGGGGGTTCTCCAAGAGACCCAGTACTTC
-	-	TRBV3-1/TRBV3-2	TRBJ2-7	CASSPTAGATDEQYF	TGTGCCAGCAGCCCGACGGCAGGGGCTACGGACGAGCAGTACTTC
-	-	TRBV7-8	TRBJ1-6	CASRQGENNSPLHF	TGTGCCAGCAGACAGGGAGAAAATAATTCACCCCTCCACTTT
TRBD1	-	TRBV6-6	TRBJ2-7	CASSYGTGGGSEQYF	TGTGCCAGCAGTTACGGGACAGGGGGCGGTTCTGAGCAGTACTTC
TRBD1	few	TRBV7-9	TRBJ1-4	CASSLGTGSGNEKLFF	TGTGCCAGCAGCCTCGGGACAGGGAGTGGTAATGAAAAACTGTTTTTT
-	-	TRBV5-4	TRBJ1-6	CASSLDRDHSPLHF	TGTGCCAGCAGCTTGGACAGGGATCATTCACCCCTCCACTTT
TRBD1	few	TRBV5-3	TRBJ2-7	CARSLGTGSYEQYF	TGTGCCAGAAGCTTAGGGACAGGGTCCTACGAGCAGTACTTC
TRBD2	-	TRBV7-2	TRBJ2-5	CASSPTVAGGPRETQYF	TGTGCCAGCAGCCCCACCGTAGCGGGAGGGCCACGGGAGACCCAGTACTTC
-	-	TRBV5-4	TRBJ2-5	CASSSNRETQYF	TGTGCCAGCAGCTCCAACAGGGAGACCCAGTACTTC
TRBD1	-	TRBV6-6	TRBJ1-5	CASSLLGQGQQPQHF	TGTGCCAGCAGCCTCCTGGGACAGGGACAACAGCCCCAGCATTTT
-	once	TRBV6-6	TRBJ2-1	CASSSPSTRDEQFF	TGTGCCAGCAGTTCCCCTTCGACTAGGGATGAGCAGTTCTTC
TRBD1	-	TRBV5-1	TRBJ2-7	CASSLDGTGGTYEQYF	TGCGCCAGCAGCCTGGACGGGACAGGGGGGACCTACGAGCAGTACTTC
TRBD1	-	TRBV28	TRBJ1-2	CASSPTGTGAGLGYGYTF	TGTGCCAGCAGCCCAACCGGGACAGGGGCTGGGTTGGGCTATGGCTACACCTTC
-	-	TRBV11-2	TRBJ1-2	CASSQGGGRTYGYTF	TGTGCCAGCAGCCAAGGCGGGGGCCGGACCTATGGCTACACCTTC
TRBD2	-	TRBV19	TRBJ2-5	CASGRSSGTQYF	TGTGCCAGCGGCCGGTCTAGCGGGACCCAGTACTTC
-	-	TRBV4-3	TRBJ2-2	CASSQDGLAERTGELFF	TGCGCCAGCAGCCAAGATGGGCTAGCCGAACGGACCGGGGAGCTGTTTTTT
-	-	TRBV19	TRBJ2-6	CASSILSSGANVLTF	TGTGCCAGTAGTATACTGAGCTCTGGGGCCAACGTCCTGACTTTC
TRBD2	-	TRBV5-1	TRBJ2-2	CASSWGLAGTFWELFF	TGCGCCAGCAGCTGGGGACTAGCGGGAACCTTTTGGGAGCTGTTTTTT
-	-	TRBV11-2	TRBJ2-3	CASSLGGSGTDTQYF	TGTGCCAGCAGCTTAGGGGGTAGCGGCACAGATACGCAGTATTTT